This T cell receptor beta chain came from a study of blood T cell repertoires in COVID-19. The wider study: Researchers got acute and convalescent COVID-19 samples from the United States, Italy and Spain.

Germline V gene sequence: CDR1 SGHAT, CDR2 FQNNGV. There are 15 residues in the CDR3. Deletions cut 1 base from V and 3 bases from J, with 12 bases between. TCRdb keeps only in-frame clones here, not all; method: immunoSEQ multiplex PCR. Of some 290,000 clones listed, almost 90% are singletons. The chain joins TRBV11-2 to TRBJ1-2, with a weak D call TRBD1 (5 bases). The specimen sequenced was peripheral blood. The receptor was isolated from a young woman with COVID-19, enrolled during active disease. In nucleotides, the CDR3 is TGTGCCAGCAGCTTAGTGGGGCAGCAATACTATGGCTACACCTTC. It is translated as CASSLVGQQYYGYTF.